Each of the 32 T cell receptor beta chains below was sequenced from the same sample in a study of blood T cell repertoires in COVID-19. Method: immunoSEQ multiplex PCR; TCRdb's copy keeps in-frame clones and lacks some. The data show fewer than 150,000 clones, about 85% seen once. Sequencing was performed on peripheral blood. The receptors stem from a man in his forties with acute or convalescent COVID-19.

The chain links TRBV4-1 to TRBJ1-2, with TRBD1 as a possible D gene (5 bases). The CDR3 is 17 amino acids. Germline lookup yields CDR1 MGHRA and CDR2 YSYEKL. Trimming stripped 0 bases from V and 5 bases from J, with 19 bases between. CDR3 sequence: CASSQDVRGGIIYGYTF. The CDR3 DNA is TGCGCCAGCAGCCAAGACGTAAGGGGAGGAATCATATATGGCTACACCTTC.

This sequence joins TRBV7-9 and TRBJ1-3, with D uncertain. The germline gives CDR1 SEHNR, CDR2 FQNEAQ (reference sequence). The CDR3 covers 14 residues. V lost 5 bases and J 0 bases, leaving 8 bases between the germline ends. CDR3 region: CASSTSVSGNTIYF. CDR3 bases: TGTGCCAGCAGCACGAGCGTCTCTGGAAACACCATATATTTT.

This clone was detected a few times. The rearrangement joins TRBV19 to TRBJ2-7; 7 nucleotides agree with TRBD1. The germline CDR1 and CDR2 sequences are LNHDA and SQIVND (reference sequence). The CDR3 has 13 amino acids. V lost 4 bases and J lost 5; bases outside the gene matches: 5. DNA of the CDR3: TGTGCCAGTAGTACGTCACAGGGGAACGAGCAGTACTTC. As protein: CASSTSQGNEQYF. The complete variable domain, with remaining parts taken from reference TRBV19 and TRBJ2-7, reads DGGITQSPKYLFRKEGQNVTLSCEQNLNHDAMYWYRQDPGQGLRLIYYSQIVNDFQKGDIAEGYSVSREKKESFPLTVTSAQKNPTAFYLCASSTSQGNEQYFGPGTRLTVT.

The chain links TRBV7-2 to TRBJ2-1; TRBD2 matches at 7 bases. This CDR3 comprises 13 residues. V shed 5 bases and J 3 bases; nucleotides not matched to a gene: 1. The germline CDR1 and CDR2 sequences are SGHTA and FQGNSA. The CDR3, as DNA: TGTGCCAGCAGCCGGGGGGTCTACAATGAGCAGTTCTTC. It specifies CASSRGVYNEQFF.

The gene calls are TRBV7-2 and TRBJ2-1; 10 bases match TRBD2. CDR3 length: 14 residues. Germline V gene lookup returns CDR1 SGHTA and CDR2 FQGNSA. The J segment lost 6 bases and the V segment lost 4 bases, leaving 3 bases of the junction unmatched. The CDR3 is CASSWGLASNEQFF. The DNA of the CDR3 is TGTGCCAGCAGCTGGGGACTAGCGTCCAATGAGCAGTTCTTC.

This chain links TRBV7-9 with TRBJ2-7, with D possibly matching TRBD2 (5 bases). V was cut by 4 bases and J by 3 bases, with 13 bases left in between. There are 14 residues in the CDR3. Germline CDR1 is SEHNR and CDR2 is FQNEAQ (reference sequence). Here the CDR3 reads CASSSTGNYYEQYF. In nucleotides, the CDR3 is TGTGCCAGCAGCTCGACCGGGAACTACTACGAGCAGTACTTC.

The V call is TRBV7-2, the J call TRBJ2-7, with 13 nucleotides matching TRBD2. After removal of 3 bases from V and 5 bases from J, the junction contained 10 bases not matched to a gene. The CDR3 is 17 amino acids. Germline V lookup: CDR1 SGHTA, CDR2 FQGNSA. CDR3 sequence: CASSFRLAGGAGHEQYF. The CDR3 DNA follows: TGTGCCAGCAGCTTCAGACTAGCGGGGGGAGCTGGCCACGAGCAGTACTTC.

The rearrangement links TRBV4-1 to TRBJ2-2; 12 bases are a match to TRBD2. Germline trimming cut 3 bases from V and 4 bases from J; bases unmatched to any gene: 3. CDR3 size: 16 residues. Germline lookup yields CDR1 MGHRA and CDR2 YSYEKL. The CDR3 sequence: CASSHPSGGATGELFF. Written as DNA, the CDR3 is TGCGCCAGCAGCCACCCTAGCGGGGGGGCCACCGGGGAGCTGTTTTTT.

V is TRBV6-5 and J is TRBJ1-5; D is uncertain. The CDR3 covers 14 residues. CDR1 MNHEY and CDR2 SVGAGI come from the germline V gene. V lost 7 bases to trimming and J lost 1 base, with 11 bases between them. The CDR3 spells CASIELGSNQPQHF. The CDR3 DNA follows: TGTGCCAGCATCGAATTGGGCAGCAATCAGCCCCAGCATTTT.

The V and J genes are TRBV5-1 and TRBJ2-3; 11 bases map to TRBD2. The CDR3 consists of 16 residues. Trimming removed 1 base from V and 1 base from J; junction bases left unmatched: 2. Germline V gives CDR1 SGHRS, CDR2 YFSETQ. The CDR3: CASSLYSGGGTDTQYF. The CDR3 DNA is TGCGCCAGCAGCTTGTATAGCGGGGGGGGCACAGATACGCAGTATTTT. The whole variable domain, filled in from reference TRBV5-1 and TRBJ2-3, reads KAGVTQTPRYLIKTRGQQVTLSCSPISGHRSVSWYQQTPGQGLQFLFEYFSETQRNKGNFPGRFSGRQFSNSRSEMNVSTLELGDSALYLCASSLYSGGGTDTQYFGPGTRLTVL.

The chain's CDR3 is CASRVRDRSTGELFF. The DNA for the CDR3 is TGTGCCAGCAGGGTCCGGGACAGGAGCACCGGGGAGCTGTTTTTT. This chain links TRBV5-8 with TRBJ2-2, with 8 bases lining up with TRBD1. This CDR3 has 15 residues. CDR1 and CDR2 from the germline V gene are SGHTS and YDEGEE. Germline trimming cut 5 bases from V and 4 bases from J; bases unmatched to any gene: 7.

This chain links TRBV7-8 with TRBJ2-7, with D hard to call. The germline V gene encodes CDR1 SGHVS and CDR2 FQNEAQ. This CDR3 contains 17 residues. V lost 2 bases, J lost 4 bases, and 21 bases lay in between. In DNA form, the CDR3 reads TGTGCCAGCAGCTTATCCTCGGGTCTACCTTTTAGGTACGAGCAGTACTTC. It specifies CASSLSSGLPFRYEQYF.

J is TRBJ1-1 and V is TRBV24-1, with D hard to call. V dropped 4 bases and J dropped 0 bases, with 23 bases sitting between them. The length of the CDR3 is 19 residues. The germline V gene encodes CDR1 KGHDR and CDR2 SFDVKD. The CDR3 nucleotides read TGTGCCACCAGTGACACCCAGCCCCTCGGGGAAAAAATGAACACTGAAGCTTTCTTT. Protein sequence: CATSDTQPLGEKMNTEAFF.

This clone was seen a few times. The V call is TRBV3-1 (or the pseudogene TRBV3-2), the J call TRBJ1-5; 7 nucleotides line up with TRBD1. Looked up from germline, CDR1 is LGHDT and CDR2 is YNNKEL (reference sequence). The CDR3 is 15 amino acids. Losses at the gene ends were 3 bases for V and 3 bases for J; bases not matched to a gene: 5. The CDR3 DNA is TGTGCCAGCAGCCACCGGACAGGATCCAATCAGCCCCAGCATTTT. This gives the protein CASSHRTGSNQPQHF.

The table lists this clone with many counts. J is TRBJ2-7 and V is TRBV18; 10 nucleotides line up with TRBD2. There are 15 residues in the CDR3. V trimming: 3 bases; J trimming: 4 bases; junction bases outside the gene matches: 6. The germline V gene encodes CDR1 KGHSH and CDR2 LQKENI. DNA of the CDR3: TGTGCCAGCTCACCGTCGCTAGCGGGGGATTACGAGCAGTACTTC. This encodes CASSPSLAGDYEQYF. The entire variable domain, with the rest obtained from reference TRBV18 and TRBJ2-7, is as follows: NAGVMQNPRHLVRRRGQEARLRCSPMKGHSHVYWYRQLPEEGLKFMVYLQKENIIDESGMPKERFSAEFPKEGPSILRIQQVVRGDSAAYFCASSPSLAGDYEQYFGPGTRLTVT.

The chain carries TRBV18 and TRBJ2-7, with a weak D call TRBD2 (5 bases). Trimming removed 2 bases from V and 3 bases from J, with 11 bases in between. CDR3 length: 14 amino acids. CDR1 is KGHSH and CDR2 is LQKENI in the germline V gene. CDR3: CASSPEGWHYEQYF. The CDR3 DNA sequence: TGTGCCAGCTCACCAGAGGGCTGGCACTACGAGCAGTACTTC.

The V and J genes are TRBV7-2 and TRBJ2-5; 8 nucleotides align to TRBD1. Per the germline V gene, CDR1 is SGHTA and CDR2 is FQGNSA. The CDR3 is made up of 14 amino acids. J lost 2 bases, V lost 5 bases, and 4 bases had no gene match. The CDR3 region has the DNA TGTGCCAGCAGCGCGAACAGGGGGCAAGAGACCCAGTACTTC. Protein sequence: CASSANRGQETQYF.

V and J are TRBV29-1 and TRBJ2-3; D ambiguous. Germline V gene sequence: CDR1 SQVTM, CDR2 ANQGSEA. V was pared by 4 bases and J by 6 bases, with 5 bases between. The CDR3 totals 10 residues. CDR3 loop: CSVVRDTQYF. Here the CDR3 DNA reads TGCAGCGTTGTCCGGGATACGCAGTATTTT.

V is TRBV15 and J is TRBJ2-5, with 7 bases fitting TRBD1. CDR3 size: 15 residues. V was pared by 4 bases and J by 5 bases, with 10 bases of the junction left unmatched. Germline V gene data show CDR1 as LNHNV and CDR2 as YYDKDF (reference sequence). This chain's CDR3 is CATSIPLGGAETQYF. CDR3 bases: TGTGCCACCAGCATACCTCTAGGGGGCGCGGAGACCCAGTACTTC.

The chain links TRBV11-3 to TRBJ1-6; 7 bases match TRBD1. The CDR3 extends over 20 amino acids. Germline V lookup: CDR1 SGHNT, CDR2 YENEEA. With 0 bases clipped from V and 6 bases from J, the junction kept 17 bases outside the gene matches. The CDR3 nucleotides are TGTGCCAGCAGCTTAGACCCCGGACAGGCGCATTTGGCCCTTAATTCACCCCTCCACTTT. It is translated as CASSLDPGQAHLALNSPLHF.

The CDR3 reads CASSIEADWTGNSPLHF. The CDR3 DNA sequence: TGTGCCAGTAGTATAGAAGCTGATTGGACAGGCAATTCACCCCTCCACTTT. The rearrangement links TRBV19 to TRBJ1-6, with TRBD1 identical over 7 bases. Trimming took 0 bases from V and 7 from J; bases not matched to a gene: 9. Germline V CDR1 and CDR2: LNHDA, SQIVND (reference sequence). The CDR3 consists of 17 residues. Variable domain in full (rest from reference TRBV19 and TRBJ1-6): DGGITQSPKYLFRKEGQNVTLSCEQNLNHDAMYWYRQDPGQGLRLIYYSQIVNDFQKGDIAEGYSVSREKKESFPLTVTSAQKNPTAFYLCASSIEADWTGNSPLHFGNGTRLTVT.

This rearrangement joins TRBV5-5 to TRBJ2-7; perhaps TRBD1 as D (5 bases). Trimming shortened V by 3 bases and J by 1 base, and 14 bases separated the two germline ends. Looked up from germline, CDR1 is SGHKS and CDR2 is YYEKEE (reference sequence). The CDR3 spans 15 residues. The DNA of the CDR3 is TGTGCCAGCAGCTCTACGTGGGGCCGTTCCTACGAGCAGTACTTC. Translating gives CASSSTWGRSYEQYF.

The CDR3 is CASSLARRAQETQYF. As DNA, the CDR3 is TGCGCCAGCAGCTTGGCTCGGAGGGCCCAAGAGACCCAGTACTTC. The chain couples TRBV5-1 to TRBJ2-5; possibly TRBD2 for D (6 bases). Germline values: CDR1 SGHRS, CDR2 YFSETQ. The CDR3 covers 15 residues. The V gene lost 0 bases and the J gene lost 1 base, with 10 bases spanning the gap.

The genes are TRBV5-1 and TRBJ1-1; D is possibly TRBD1 (5 bases). Deletions cut 4 bases from V and 0 bases from J, with 16 bases between. This CDR3 has 16 amino acids. The germline gives CDR1 SGHRS, CDR2 YFSETQ. The CDR3 coding sequence is TGCGCCAGCAGCCCCTGGGCAGGGTATATGAACACTGAAGCTTTCTTT. Translating it yields CASSPWAGYMNTEAFF.

V gene TRBV12-5 combines with J gene TRBJ2-7; tentative D call: TRBD2 (6 bases). The germline gives CDR1 LGHNT, CDR2 FRNRAP. V dropped 0 bases and J dropped 0 bases, with 12 bases sitting between them. The CDR3 runs 16 residues. The CDR3 DNA reads TGTGCTAGTGGTTTGGTCATTGGAGGGTACTCCTACGAGCAGTACTTC. It codes for CASGLVIGGYSYEQYF.

The chain joins TRBV5-6 to TRBJ2-7; 10 nucleotides match TRBD2. Germline V gene lookup returns CDR1 SGHDT and CDR2 YYEEEE. With 5 bases clipped from V and 1 base from J, the junction kept 3 bases outside the gene matches. There are 14 residues in the CDR3. CDR3 bases: TGTGCCAGCAGTTGGACTAGCGGTTCCTACGAGCAGTACTTC. It yields the protein CASSWTSGSYEQYF.

This clone was found once. The chain employs TRBV24-1 and TRBJ2-7; D is unclear. CDR3 length equals 13 residues. Germline assignment: CDR1 KGHDR and CDR2 SFDVKD. Trimming stripped 3 bases from V and 5 bases from J, with 10 bases between. CDR3 protein: CATSDPQVNEQYF. The CDR3 coding sequence is TGTGCCACCAGTGATCCCCAGGTCAACGAGCAGTACTTC.

This clone has a single count. This rearrangement joins TRBV24-1 to TRBJ2-1, with D possibly being TRBD1 (5 bases). This CDR3 has 16 amino acids. Trimming stripped 4 bases from V and 1 base from J, with 13 bases between. Germline lookup yields CDR1 KGHDR and CDR2 SFDVKD. CDR3 bases: TGTGCCACCAGTGACCAGACAGCTTTTTCCTACAATGAGCAGTTCTTC. Translation gives CATSDQTAFSYNEQFF.

The chain carries TRBV6-6 and TRBJ2-1; D is possibly TRBD1 (5 bases). Germline CDR1 is MNHNY and CDR2 is SVGAGI (reference sequence). This CDR3 spans 11 amino acids. The V end lost 10 bases, the J end lost 5 bases, and 9 bases lay between the germline ends. This CDR3 reads CATKGDNEQFF. The CDR3 DNA follows: TGTGCCACTAAAGGGGACAATGAGCAGTTCTTC.

This clone was seen a handful of times. This chain links TRBV4-1 with TRBJ2-1; tentatively, D is TRBD1 (6 bases). The CDR3 sequence is 16 residues long. Germline V lookup: CDR1 MGHRA, CDR2 YSYEKL. Trimming pared 0 bases from V and 7 bases from J, leaving 16 bases between. The CDR3 DNA reads as TGCGCCAGCAGCCAAGATCCCACAGGGTACCCTAATGAGCAGTTCTTC. Encoded protein: CASSQDPTGYPNEQFF.

This chain links TRBV28 with TRBJ1-1; D gene ambiguous. V lost 5 bases and J lost 3, with 7 bases in between. Germline CDR1 is MDHEN and CDR2 is SYDVKM. The CDR3 runs 12 residues. The CDR3 nucleotides are TGTGCCAGCAGTCCCCCGTACACTGAAGCTTTCTTT. Its translation is CASSPPYTEAFF.

The J gene is TRBJ2-2, the V gene TRBV19, with 7 bases identical to TRBD1. Trimming at V came to 5 bases and at J to 0 bases, leaving 6 bases not matched to a gene. Germline loops: CDR1 LNHDA, CDR2 SQIVND (reference sequence). The CDR3 length is 16 residues. The CDR3 DNA reads TGTGCCAGTAGTTCGTGGACAGGAGCGAACACCGGGGAGCTGTTTTTT. Encoded protein: CASSSWTGANTGELFF.